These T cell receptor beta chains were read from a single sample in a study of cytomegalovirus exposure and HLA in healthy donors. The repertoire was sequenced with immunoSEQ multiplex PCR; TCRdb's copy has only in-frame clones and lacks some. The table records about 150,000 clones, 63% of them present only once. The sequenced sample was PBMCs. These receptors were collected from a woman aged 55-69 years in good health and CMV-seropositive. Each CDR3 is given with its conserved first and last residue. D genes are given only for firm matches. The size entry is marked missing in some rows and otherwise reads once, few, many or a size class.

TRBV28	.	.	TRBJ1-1	TGTGCCAGCAGGGAGGACACAGGGACGAACACTGAAGCTTTCTTT	CASREDTGTNTEAFF
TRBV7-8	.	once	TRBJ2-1	TGTGCCAGCAGCCAGGTCGGGCGGGGAGGTGGGTACAATGAGCAGTTCTTC	CASSQVGRGGGYNEQFF
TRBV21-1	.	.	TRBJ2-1	TGTGCCAGCAGCAAATCTAGGTACAATGAGCAGTTCTTC	CASSKSRYNEQFF
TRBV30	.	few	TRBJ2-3	TGTGCCTGGAGTGTTGGCCCTCTAGGTTACACAGATACGCAGTATTTT	CAWSVGPLGYTDTQYF
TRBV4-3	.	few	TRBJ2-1	TGCGCCAGCAGCCAAGGTCACGCCGGGACTCTAAAGTACAATGAGCAGTTCTTC	CASSQGHAGTLKYNEQFF
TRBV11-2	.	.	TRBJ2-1	TGTGCCAGCAGCTTCGGTAGCTCCTACAATGAGCAGTTCTTC	CASSFGSSYNEQFF
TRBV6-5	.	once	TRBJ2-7	TGTGCCAGCAGTTACGTGCCGGGACACCCCAATAGAGAGCAGTACTTC	CASSYVPGHPNREQYF
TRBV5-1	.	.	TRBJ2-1	TGCGCCAGCAGCTTGGCCATGACTTACACCTACAATGAGCAGTTCTTC	CASSLAMTYTYNEQFF
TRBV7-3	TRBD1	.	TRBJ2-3	TGTGCCAGCAGCTGGGACAGGGCAACAGATACGCAGTATTTT	CASSWDRATDTQYF
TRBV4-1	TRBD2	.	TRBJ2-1	TGCGCCAGCAGCCAAGACCCTAGCGGGGCATACAATGAGCAGTTCTTC	CASSQDPSGAYNEQFF
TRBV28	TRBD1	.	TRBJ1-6	TGTGCCAGCAGTCCGGGACAGGAAAATTCACCCCTCCACTTT	CASSPGQENSPLHF
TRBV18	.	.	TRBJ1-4	TGTGCCAGCTCACGGGGAGAACGCGAAAAACTGTTTTTT	CASSRGEREKLFF
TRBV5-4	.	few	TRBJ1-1	TGTGCCAGCAGCTTGGCCGGGGGACCTGAAGCTTTCTTT	CASSLAGGPEAFF
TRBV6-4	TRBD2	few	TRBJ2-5	TGTGCCAGCAGCCCTAGCGGGAGCTCTGAGACCCAGTACTTC	CASSPSGSSETQYF
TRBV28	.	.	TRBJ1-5	TGTGCCAGCAGGGAACAGGGTTCCAATCAGCCCCAGCATTTT	CASREQGSNQPQHF
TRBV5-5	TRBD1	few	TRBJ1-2	TGTGCCAGCAGCGAAGGACAGGGCTATGGCTACACCTTC	CASSEGQGYGYTF
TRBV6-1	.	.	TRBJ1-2	TGTGCCAGCCTGATGGAGGGACGGATCTATGGCTACACCTTC	CASLMEGRIYGYTF
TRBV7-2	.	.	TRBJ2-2	TGTGCCAGCGGGCGGGCGGACACCGGGGAGCTGTTTTTT	CASGRADTGELFF
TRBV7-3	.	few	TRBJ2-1	TGTGCCAGCAGCTTAACGTCGGGACTTCCCCATGAGCAGTTCTTC	CASSLTSGLPHEQFF
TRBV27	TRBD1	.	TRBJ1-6	TGTGCCAGCAGTTCTGGGACAGGGCCCAATTCACCCCTCCACTTT	CASSSGTGPNSPLHF
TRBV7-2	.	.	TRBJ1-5	TGTGCCAGCAGCTTTAGCCTAGGGGAAGGCAATCAGCCCCAGCATTTT	CASSFSLGEGNQPQHF
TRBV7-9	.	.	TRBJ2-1	TGTGCCAGCAGCTTAGTAACTAGCTACAATGAGCAGTTCTTC	CASSLVTSYNEQFF
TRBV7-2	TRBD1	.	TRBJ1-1	TGTGCCAGCAGCTTGACCGGGACAGCGAACACTGAAGCTTTCTTT	CASSLTGTANTEAFF
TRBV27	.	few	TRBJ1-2	TGTGCCAGCAGTTTCGTAGGGGCCCGGGCTGGAGGCTACACCTTC	CASSFVGARAGGYTF
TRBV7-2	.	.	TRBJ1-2	TGTGCCAGCAGCCCCCGGGGGGGCGGCATCTATGGCTACACCTTC	CASSPRGGGIYGYTF
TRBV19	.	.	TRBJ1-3	TGTGCCAGTAGAGACCCCAGGGAAAAGGCCTCTGGAAACACCATATATTTT	CASRDPREKASGNTIYF
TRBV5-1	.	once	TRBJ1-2	TGCGCCAGCAGCTTGGGGCAGAGGGATGGCTACACCTTC	CASSLGQRDGYTF